A single sample is the source of the 9 T cell receptor beta chains below, sequenced in a study of blood T cell repertoires in COVID-19. The method was immunoSEQ multiplex PCR; TCRdb's version includes in-frame clones alone and lacks a portion of them. The table lists some 120,000 clones, around 86% of them singletons. The sequencing sample was made of peripheral blood. These receptors were obtained from a man in his sixties or seventies with acute or convalescent COVID-19.

This clone was seen a handful of times. The genes are TRBV20-1 and TRBJ2-1, with 8 bases matching TRBD2. Germline trimming cut 3 bases from V and 0 bases from J; bases unmatched to any gene: 13. The CDR3 loop spans 18 amino acids. Per germline, CDR1 DFQATT and CDR2 SNEGSKA (reference sequence). CDR3 residues: CSASLPSGLAGSYNEQFF. The DNA for the CDR3 is TGCAGTGCTAGTCTTCCCTCTGGACTAGCAGGCTCCTACAATGAGCAGTTCTTC.

V is TRBV11-2 and J is TRBJ1-6; possibly TRBD1 for D (6 bases). The length of the CDR3 is 15 residues. The germline V gene has CDR1 SGHAT and CDR2 FQNNGV. V was pared by 7 bases and J by 6 bases, with 16 bases between. The CDR3 reads CASTLAGTRNSPLHF. CDR3 DNA sequence: TGTGCCAGCACTCTAGCCGGGACACGTAATTCACCCCTCCACTTT.

The rearrangement links TRBV5-4 to TRBJ1-6; no clear D. The germline V gene has CDR1 SGHNT and CDR2 YYREEE (reference sequence). This CDR3 contains 15 residues. Trimming pared 1 base from V and 7 bases from J, leaving 12 bases between. CDR3 in amino acids: CASSLQSRANSPLHF. The CDR3 region has the DNA TGTGCCAGCAGCTTGCAATCGCGGGCCAATTCACCCCTCCACTTT.

The chain carries TRBV7-9 and TRBJ1-4; 8 bases map to TRBD1. CDR3 length equals 17 residues. V trimming: 2 bases; J trimming: 2 bases; junction bases outside the gene matches: 7. The V gene's germline CDR1 is SEHNR and CDR2 FQNEAQ (reference sequence). CDR3 in amino acids: CASSLNRGVSTNEKLFF. The CDR3 DNA reads as TGTGCCAGCAGCTTAAACAGGGGGGTGTCGACTAATGAAAAACTGTTTTTT.

V gene TRBV27 combines with J gene TRBJ2-4; D possibly corresponds to TRBD1 (6 bases). The CDR3 length is 18 residues. Deletions cut 5 bases from V and 3 bases from J, with 23 bases between. CDR1 and CDR2 (germline): MNHEY, SMNVEV (reference sequence). CDR3 in DNA: TGTGCCAGCAGTGGGGTTGGTTTTGCAGGGGTGGACAAAAACATTCAGTACTTC. Translation: CASSGVGFAGVDKNIQYF.

This chain links TRBV6-5 with TRBJ1-2; D gene unclear. With 1 base removed from V and 9 bases from J, the gap between germline ends came to 6 bases. Germline CDR1 MNHEY, CDR2 SVGAGI. This CDR3 comprises 11 residues. The CDR3 region is CASSYLDSYTF. The CDR3 region has the DNA TGTGCCAGCAGTTACTTAGATAGCTACACCTTC.

The chain uses TRBV28 and TRBJ1-2; 7 nucleotides line up with TRBD1. The CDR3 length is 14 residues. V shed 6 bases, J shed 3 bases, and the junction held 7 bases outside the gene matches. Germline lookup yields CDR1 MDHEN and CDR2 SYDVKM. DNA of the CDR3: TGTGCCAGCAGAACCGGGACAGCTTACTATGGCTACACCTTC. Translation: CASRTGTAYYGYTF.

The V gene is TRBV6-5, the J gene TRBJ1-2, with D uncertain. CDR3 length: 15 residues. The germline gives CDR1 MNHEY, CDR2 SVGAGI. Trimming removed 2 bases from V and 3 bases from J, with 13 bases in between. The CDR3 loop is CASSYPAALHYGYTF. In DNA, the CDR3 is TGTGCCAGCAGTTACCCGGCGGCTCTCCACTATGGCTACACCTTC.

J is TRBJ2-3 and V is TRBV29-1; no reliable D call. Trimming took off 4 bases at V and 0 bases at J, with 8 bases between the two ends. The CDR3 runs 13 residues. Per germline, CDR1 SQVTM and CDR2 ANQGSEA. CDR3 in amino acids: CSVVLVSTDTQYF. CDR3 DNA: TGCAGCGTTGTACTGGTTAGCACAGATACGCAGTATTTT.